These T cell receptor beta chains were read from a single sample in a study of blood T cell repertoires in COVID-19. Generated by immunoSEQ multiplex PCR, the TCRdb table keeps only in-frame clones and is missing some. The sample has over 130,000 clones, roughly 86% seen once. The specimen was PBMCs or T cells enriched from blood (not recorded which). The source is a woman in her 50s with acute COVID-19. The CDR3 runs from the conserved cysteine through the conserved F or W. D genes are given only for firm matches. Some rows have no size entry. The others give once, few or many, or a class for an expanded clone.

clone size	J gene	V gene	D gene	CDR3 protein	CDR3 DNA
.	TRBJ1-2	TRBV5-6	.	CASSFSGGYTF	TGTGCCAGCAGCTTTTCGGGTGGCTACACCTTC
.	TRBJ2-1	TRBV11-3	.	CASSLDGTPTQEQFF	TGTGCCAGCAGCTTAGATGGGACACCTACGCAAGAGCAGTTCTTC
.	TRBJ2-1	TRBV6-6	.	CASRGQGTNEQFF	TGTGCCAGCAGAGGGCAGGGAACCAATGAGCAGTTCTTC
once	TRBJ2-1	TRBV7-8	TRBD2	CASSGGSGNEQFF	TGTGCCAGCAGCGGCGGGAGTGGGAATGAGCAGTTCTTC
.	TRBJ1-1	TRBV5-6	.	CASSHRGTYAEAFF	TGTGCCAGCAGCCACCGCGGGACTTACGCTGAAGCTTTCTTT
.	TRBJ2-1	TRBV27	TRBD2	CASGELAQIYNEQFF	TGTGCCAGCGGGGAACTAGCGCAGATTTACAATGAGCAGTTCTTC
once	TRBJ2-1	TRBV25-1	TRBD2	CASSLLAGGDGEQFF	TGTGCCAGCAGTTTACTAGCGGGAGGAGACGGTGAGCAGTTCTTC
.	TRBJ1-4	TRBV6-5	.	CASSYSAGFNEKLFF	TGTGCCAGCAGTTACTCAGCGGGATTTAATGAAAAACTGTTTTTT
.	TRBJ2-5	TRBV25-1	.	CASSELEETQYF	TGTGCCAGCAGTGAATTGGAGGAGACCCAGTACTTC
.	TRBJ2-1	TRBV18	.	CASSPLGQDNEQFF	TGTGCCAGCTCACCATTGGGGCAGGACAATGAGCAGTTCTTC
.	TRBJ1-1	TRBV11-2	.	CASSLRGDEAFF	TGTGCCAGCAGCTTACGGGGAGACGAAGCTTTCTTT
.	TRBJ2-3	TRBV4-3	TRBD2	CASSRTQLAGGDTQYF	TGCGCCAGCAGCCGAACTCAACTAGCGGGAGGAGATACGCAGTATTTT
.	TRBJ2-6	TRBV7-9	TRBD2	CASSLLAGRSGANVLTF	TGTGCCAGCAGCCTACTAGCGGGGCGCTCTGGGGCCAACGTCCTGACTTTC
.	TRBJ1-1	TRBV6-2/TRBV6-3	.	CASSYRGLLNTEAFF	TGTGCCAGCAGTTACCGGGGACTGCTGAACACTGAAGCTTTCTTT
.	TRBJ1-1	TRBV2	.	CASREYNTEAFF	TGTGCCAGCAGGGAGTATAACACTGAAGCTTTCTTT
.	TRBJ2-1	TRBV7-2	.	CASSLVGVSSNEQFF	TGTGCCAGCAGCTTAGTGGGAGTCTCCTCCAATGAGCAGTTCTTC
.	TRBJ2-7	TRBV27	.	CASSPVRDTFYEQYF	TGTGCCAGCAGCCCCGTTCGGGACACTTTTTACGAGCAGTACTTC
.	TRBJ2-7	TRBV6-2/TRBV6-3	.	CASSYQRTETYEQYF	TGTGCCAGCAGTTACCAGCGGACAGAGACCTACGAGCAGTACTTC
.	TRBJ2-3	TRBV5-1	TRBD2	CASSSGGTSMDTQYF	TGCGCCAGCAGCTCTGGCGGGACTAGCATGGATACGCAGTATTTT
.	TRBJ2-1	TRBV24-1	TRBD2	CATSDSRTRWFEQFF	TGTGCCACCAGTGATTCGAGGACTAGGTGGTTTGAGCAGTTCTTC
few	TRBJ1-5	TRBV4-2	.	CASSQDGGTAQPQHF	TGTGCCAGCAGCCAAGATGGGGGGACGGCTCAGCCCCAGCATTTT
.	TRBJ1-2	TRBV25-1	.	CASSEVGRRGYTF	TGTGCCAGCAGTGAAGTGGGCAGGCGCGGCTACACCTTC
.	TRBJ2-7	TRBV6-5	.	CASSYSGTFPGYEQYF	TGTGCCAGCAGTTACTCAGGGACTTTTCCGGGCTACGAGCAGTACTTC
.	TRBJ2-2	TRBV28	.	CASESNTGELFF	TGTGCCTCCGAGTCGAACACCGGGGAGCTGTTTTTT
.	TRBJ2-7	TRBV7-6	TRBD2	CASSLETSFGEQYF	TGTGCCAGCAGCTTAGAGACTAGCTTCGGGGAGCAGTACTTC
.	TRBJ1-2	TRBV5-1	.	CASSLAAGTNYGYTF	TGCGCCAGCAGCTTGGCCGCGGGGACCAACTATGGCTACACCTTC
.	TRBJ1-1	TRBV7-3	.	CASSLTVKTEAFF	TGTGCCAGCAGCTTGACAGTTAAGACTGAAGCTTTCTTT
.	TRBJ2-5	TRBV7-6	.	CASSLADRGGETQYF	TGTGCCAGCAGCTTAGCGGACAGAGGCGGAGAGACCCAGTACTTC
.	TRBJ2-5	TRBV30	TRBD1	CAWSEDRPQETQYF	TGTGCCTGGAGCGAGGACAGGCCCCAGGAGACCCAGTACTTC
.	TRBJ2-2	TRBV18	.	CASSPWRNSGGELFF	TGTGCCAGCTCACCATGGAGGAACAGTGGTGGGGAGCTGTTTTTT
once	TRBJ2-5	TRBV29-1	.	CSAIAGLRGETQYF	TGCAGCGCTATAGCTGGACTCAGGGGAGAGACCCAGTACTTC
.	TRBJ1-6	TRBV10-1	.	CASSESPGNSPLHF	TGCGCCAGCAGTGAGTCGCCGGGGAATTCACCCCTCCACTTT
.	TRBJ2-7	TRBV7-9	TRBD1	CASSFSGQGEQYF	TGTGCCAGCAGCTTCTCAGGACAGGGCGAGCAGTACTTC
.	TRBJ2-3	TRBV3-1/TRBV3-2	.	CASSQGLETTDTQYF	TGTGCCAGCAGCCAAGGCCTGGAGACCACAGATACGCAGTATTTT
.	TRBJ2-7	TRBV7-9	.	CASSPPGNPSSYEQYF	TGTGCCAGCAGCCCCCCGGGAAACCCAAGCTCCTACGAGCAGTACTTC
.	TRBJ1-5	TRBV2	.	CASSQETVGNQPQHF	TGTGCCAGCAGTCAGGAAACGGTGGGCAATCAGCCCCAGCATTTT
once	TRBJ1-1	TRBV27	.	CASSLGAGDITEAFF	TGTGCCAGCAGTTTAGGGGCAGGGGATATCACTGAAGCTTTCTTT
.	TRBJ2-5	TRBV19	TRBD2	CASSPLGGYQETQYF	TGTGCCAGTAGCCCACTGGGGGGGTACCAAGAGACCCAGTACTTC
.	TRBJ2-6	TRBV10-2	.	CASSESSGAAGANVLTF	TGCGCCAGCAGTGAGTCATCAGGGGCGGCTGGGGCCAACGTCCTGACTTTC
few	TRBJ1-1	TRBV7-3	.	CASSSNPGPRGTEAFF	TGTGCCAGCAGCTCAAACCCCGGGCCCCGGGGGACTGAAGCTTTCTTT
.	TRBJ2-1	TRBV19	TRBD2	CASSDTTSGSYNEQFF	TGTGCCAGTAGCGATACAACTAGCGGCTCCTACAATGAGCAGTTCTTC
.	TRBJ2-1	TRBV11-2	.	CASSPPGGSSDEQFF	TGTGCCAGCAGCCCCCCCGGGGGTAGTAGCGATGAGCAGTTCTTC
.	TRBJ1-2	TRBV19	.	CASSIWGGSEGYTF	TGTGCCAGTAGTATTTGGGGGGGATCGGAAGGCTACACCTTC
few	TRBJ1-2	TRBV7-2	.	CASSLSRVANYGYTF	TGTGCCAGCAGCTTAAGCCGGGTAGCTAACTATGGCTACACCTTC
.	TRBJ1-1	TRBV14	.	CASRPEGNTEAFF	TGTGCCAGCCGCCCGGAGGGAAACACTGAAGCTTTCTTT
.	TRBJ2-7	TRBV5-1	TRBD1	CASRRDRGFTEQYF	TGCGCCAGCAGGAGGGACAGGGGGTTCACCGAGCAGTACTTC